Sequencing of this TCR beta chain was carried out in a study of OX40 agonist ivuxolimab in advanced cancers. Study-level background: There were three patients with partial responses, one having hepatocellular carcinoma and two cutaneous melanoma. Study outcomes and limitations: The work left the antigen specificity of expanded peripheral T cells undetermined.

The assay was immunoSEQ multiplex PCR, and TCRdb's table has in-frame clones only and misses some. This table has about 73,000 clones, roughly four fifths appearing once. About this clone itself: Its antigen is not identified.

The sequence came from an adult with an advanced solid tumor such as melanoma, head and neck, liver or kidney cancer. The source was CD4+ or CD8+ T cells sorted from blood, collected in a trial of the OX40 agonist ivuxolimab.

The CDR3 sequence: CASSSWNGELFF. The CDR3 DNA follows: TGTGCCAGCAGCTCGTGGAACGGGGAGCTGTTTTTT. V is TRBV5-4 and J is TRBJ2-2; D unresolved. In germline, CDR1 is SGHNT, CDR2 YYREEE (reference sequence). The ends were cut back, 3 bases at V and 7 bases at J, with 7 bases in the middle. The CDR3 sequence is 12 residues long.